This TCR beta chain is drawn from a study of cytomegalovirus exposure and HLA in healthy donors. Study conclusions and caveats: A previous analysis found most TCR beta V segments productive roughly 87% or roughly 30% of the time. Analysis was carried out at a later point, and it linked a missense DCLRE1C variant to TCR beta V- and J-gene trimming.

The study ran its PCR with 60 Vbeta and 13 Jbeta primers. Method: immunoSEQ multiplex PCR; TCRdb's copy keeps in-frame clones and lacks some. The sample includes 95,000 to 120,000 clones, over 65% of them seen just once. V lost 3 bases and J lost 6, with 18 bases in between. Germline CDR1 and CDR2: SGHTA and FQGTGA. The CDR3 is 16 amino acids. On this clone: What it binds is unknown.

Material: PBMCs. The receptor was isolated from a woman in her thirties or forties in good health and CMV-seropositive. The rearrangement joins TRBV7-3 to TRBJ2-1; no firm D call. CDR3 DNA sequence: TGTGCCAGCAGCTTGGCCCCCCGCGGCAGATCCAATGAGCAGTTCTTC. Protein: CASSLAPRGRSNEQFF.